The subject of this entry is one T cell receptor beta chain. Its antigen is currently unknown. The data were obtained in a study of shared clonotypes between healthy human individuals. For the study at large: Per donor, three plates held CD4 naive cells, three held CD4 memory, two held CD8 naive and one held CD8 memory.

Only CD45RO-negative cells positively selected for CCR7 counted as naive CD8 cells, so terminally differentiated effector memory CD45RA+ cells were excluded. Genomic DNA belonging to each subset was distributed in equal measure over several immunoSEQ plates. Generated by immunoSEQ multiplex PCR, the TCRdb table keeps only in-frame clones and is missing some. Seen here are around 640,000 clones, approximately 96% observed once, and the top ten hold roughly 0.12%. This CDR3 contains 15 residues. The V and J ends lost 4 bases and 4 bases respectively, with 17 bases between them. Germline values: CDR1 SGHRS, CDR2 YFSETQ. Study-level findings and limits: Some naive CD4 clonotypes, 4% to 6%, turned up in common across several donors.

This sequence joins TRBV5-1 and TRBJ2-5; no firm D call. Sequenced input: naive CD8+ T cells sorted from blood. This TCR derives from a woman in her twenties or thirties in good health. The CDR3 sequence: CASSPDLASAETQYF. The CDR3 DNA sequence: TGCGCCAGCAGCCCCGATCTGGCCTCGGCAGAGACCCAGTACTTC.